This TCR beta chain was identified during a study of shared clonotypes between healthy human individuals. Whole-study findings and limits: Estimated richness was generally greater in naive than memory subsets.

V lost 8 bases, J lost 6 bases, and 11 bases stayed unmatched. CDR1 is LNHDA and CDR2 is SQIVND in the germline V gene (reference sequence). The CDR3 has 15 residues. Generated by immunoSEQ multiplex PCR, the TCRdb table keeps only in-frame clones and is missing some. This sample has approximately 2.5 million clones; roughly nine tenths occur once, and the top ten carry about 0.13%. Notes on this clone: Its antigen is not identified.

Specimen: naive CD4+ T cells sorted from blood. Subset denoted: CD45RA+ positively selected. The clonotype was recovered from a man aged 18 to 30 in good health. The J gene is TRBJ2-3, the V gene TRBV19; TRBD1 aligns across 10 bases. The CDR3 DNA is TGTGCCAGTGCCCGGGGACAGGGGAGGATGGATACGCAGTATTTT. Translating gives CASARGQGRMDTQYF.